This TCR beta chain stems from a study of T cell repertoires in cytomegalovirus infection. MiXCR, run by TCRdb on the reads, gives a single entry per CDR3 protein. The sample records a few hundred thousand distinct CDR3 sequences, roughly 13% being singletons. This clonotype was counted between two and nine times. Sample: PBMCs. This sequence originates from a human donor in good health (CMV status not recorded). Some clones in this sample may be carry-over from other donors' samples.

CDR3 DNA sequence: TGTGCCAGCAGTCCACGGGGGTCATTCCGGGACGGGACCCAGTACTTC. Translated, it gives CASSPRGSFRDGTQYF. V gene TRBV28 combines with J gene TRBJ2-5, with D perhaps TRBD2 (6 bases). Per the germline V gene, CDR1 is MDHEN and CDR2 is SYDVKM. The CDR3 consists of 16 residues. V was pared by 5 bases and J by 7 bases, with 23 bases between. Full variable domain (missing parts from reference TRBV28 and TRBJ2-5): DVKVTQSSRYLVKRTGEKVFLECVQDMDHENMFWYRQDPGLGLRLIYFSYDVKMKEKGDIPEGYSVSREKKERFSLILESASTNQTSMYLCASSPRGSFRDGTQYFGPGTRLLVL.